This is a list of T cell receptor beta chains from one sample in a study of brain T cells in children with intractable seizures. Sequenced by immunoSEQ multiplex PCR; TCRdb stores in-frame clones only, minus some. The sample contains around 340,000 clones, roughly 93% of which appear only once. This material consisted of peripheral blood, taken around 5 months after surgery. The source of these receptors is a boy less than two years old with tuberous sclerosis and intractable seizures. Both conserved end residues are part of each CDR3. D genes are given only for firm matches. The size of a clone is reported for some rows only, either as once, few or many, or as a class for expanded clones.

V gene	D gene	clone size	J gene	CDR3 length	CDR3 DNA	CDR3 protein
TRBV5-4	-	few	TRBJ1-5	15	TGTGCCAGCAGCACCCTCCCGGGGGCAAATCAGCCCCAGCATTTT	CASSTLPGANQPQHF
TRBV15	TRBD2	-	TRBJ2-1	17	TGTGCCACCAGCAGGGGGGGACTAGCGGGGCGGACCGGTGAGCAGTTCTTC	CATSRGGLAGRTGEQFF
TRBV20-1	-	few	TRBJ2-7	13	TGCAGTGCTAGTTCTCGCCCCTTTTACGAGCAGTACTTC	CSASSRPFYEQYF
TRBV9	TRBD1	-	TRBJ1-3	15	TGTGCCAGCAGCACCAATGACAGGGCTGGAAACACCATATATTTT	CASSTNDRAGNTIYF
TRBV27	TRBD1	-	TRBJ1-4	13	TGTGCCAGCCGAAGGACAGGGTGGGAAAAACTGTTTTTT	CASRRTGWEKLFF
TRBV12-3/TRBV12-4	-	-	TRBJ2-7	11	TGTGCCAGCAGTTTGGGATACGAGCAGTACTTC	CASSLGYEQYF
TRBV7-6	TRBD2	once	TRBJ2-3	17	TGTGCCAGCAGCTTGGGGGCTAGCGGGGACTTCACAGATACGCAGTATTTT	CASSLGASGDFTDTQYF
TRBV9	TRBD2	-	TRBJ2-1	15	TGTGCCAGCAGCGGAGCGGGAAGGTCCTACAATGAGCAGTTCTTC	CASSGAGRSYNEQFF
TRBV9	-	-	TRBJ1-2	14	TGTGCCAGCAGCCCAGCAGGGCCTGGCTATGGCTACACCTTC	CASSPAGPGYGYTF
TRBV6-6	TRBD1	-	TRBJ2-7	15	TGTGCCAGCAGTGATAACAGGGGAAACTCCTACGAGCAGTACTTC	CASSDNRGNSYEQYF
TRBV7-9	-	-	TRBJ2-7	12	TGTGCCAGCAGCTTAGCAGTTTCCGAGCAGTACTTC	CASSLAVSEQYF
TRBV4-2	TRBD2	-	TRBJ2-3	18	TGTGCCAGCAGCCAAGATCGGAGGACTAGCGGGGGCCGGGGTACGCAGTATTTT	CASSQDRRTSGGRGTQYF
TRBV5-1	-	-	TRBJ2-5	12	TGCGCCAGCAGCGGGACACAAGAGACCCAGTACTTC	CASSGTQETQYF
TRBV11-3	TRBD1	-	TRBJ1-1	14	TGTGCCAGCAGCCTCGGGACAGGGCCAACTAAAGCTTTCTTT	CASSLGTGPTKAFF
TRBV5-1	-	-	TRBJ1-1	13	TGCGCCAGCAGACCCGGGGATAACACTGAAGCTTTCTTT	CASRPGDNTEAFF
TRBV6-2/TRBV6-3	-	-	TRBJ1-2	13	TGTGCCAGCAGCCCCACGGGGGGATATGGCTACACCTTC	CASSPTGGYGYTF
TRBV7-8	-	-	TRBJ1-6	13	TGTGCCAGCAGCCCCAGCGGCCAATCACCCCTCCACTTT	CASSPSGQSPLHF
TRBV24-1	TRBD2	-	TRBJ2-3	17	TGTGCCACCAGTGATCGGGGACTAGCGGGAGTAGCAGATACGCAGTATTTT	CATSDRGLAGVADTQYF
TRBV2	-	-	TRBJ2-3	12	TGTGCCAGCAGGATGATTGGAGATACGCAGTATTTT	CASRMIGDTQYF
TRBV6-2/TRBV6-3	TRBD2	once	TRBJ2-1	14	TGTGCCAGCAGCCGACTAGCGGGGGGTAATGAGCAGTTCTTC	CASSRLAGGNEQFF
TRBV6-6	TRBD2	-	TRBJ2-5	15	TGTGCCAGCAGTTACTTAGCGGGGGGACAAGAGACCCAGTACTTC	CASSYLAGGQETQYF
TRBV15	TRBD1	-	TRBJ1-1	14	TGTGCCACCAGCAGAGATTTGACAGGGGGCTATGCTTTCTTT	CATSRDLTGGYAFF
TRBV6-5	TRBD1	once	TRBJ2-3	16	TGTGCCAGCAGTTGGAGCGCAGGGGGCAAGGGAGATACGCAGTATTTT	CASSWSAGGKGDTQYF
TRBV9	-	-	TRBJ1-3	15	TGTGCCAGCAGCGTAGAGGGGCGAGGTGACAACACCATATATTTT	CASSVEGRGDNTIYF
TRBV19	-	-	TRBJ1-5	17	TGTGCCAGTAGTATATTTTCCGTAACAGGGTTTGATCAGCCCCAGCATTTT	CASSIFSVTGFDQPQHF
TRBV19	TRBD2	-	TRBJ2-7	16	TGTGCCAGTAGTTTTACGGCTAGCGGGGACTTCTACGAGCAGTACTTC	CASSFTASGDFYEQYF
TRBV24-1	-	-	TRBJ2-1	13	TGTGCCACCAGTGATTTGTTTAGCGATGAGCAGTTCTTC	CATSDLFSDEQFF
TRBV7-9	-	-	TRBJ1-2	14	TGTGCCAGCAGCTTCTCCGGCAGTAACTATGGCTACACCTTC	CASSFSGSNYGYTF
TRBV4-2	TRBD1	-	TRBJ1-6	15	TGTGCCAGCAGCATTTGGACAGGGTCCAATTCACCCCTCCACTTT	CASSIWTGSNSPLHF